The subject of this entry is one TCR beta chain. Its target is not known. This sample is part of a study of T cell responses to AZD1222 COVID-19 vaccine. Study-level findings and limits: Clonal diversity was possibly underestimated, and white British individuals and females predominated among donors. Nearly half of unique spike-specific TCRs reportedly avoided B.1.351 and B.1.1.7 mutated regions.

Trimming took 1 base from V and 1 from J, leaving 5 bases between them. The CDR3 has 14 amino acids. Germline V CDR1 and CDR2: LGHDT, YNNKEL (reference sequence). TCRdb's copy holds only in-frame clones and misses some; the assay was immunoSEQ multiplex PCR. The table includes 150,000 to 200,000 clones, around nine tenths detected once. The sequencing used peripheral blood, collected 28 days after the second AZD1222 dose. The TCR sequence derives from an adult who received the AZD1222 COVID-19 vaccine. V gene TRBV3-1 (or the pseudogene TRBV3-2) combines with J gene TRBJ1-3; D not resolved. The CDR3 DNA sequence: TGTGCCAGCAGCCAAGCCCAATCTGGAAACACCATATATTTT. Protein sequence: CASSQAQSGNTIYF.